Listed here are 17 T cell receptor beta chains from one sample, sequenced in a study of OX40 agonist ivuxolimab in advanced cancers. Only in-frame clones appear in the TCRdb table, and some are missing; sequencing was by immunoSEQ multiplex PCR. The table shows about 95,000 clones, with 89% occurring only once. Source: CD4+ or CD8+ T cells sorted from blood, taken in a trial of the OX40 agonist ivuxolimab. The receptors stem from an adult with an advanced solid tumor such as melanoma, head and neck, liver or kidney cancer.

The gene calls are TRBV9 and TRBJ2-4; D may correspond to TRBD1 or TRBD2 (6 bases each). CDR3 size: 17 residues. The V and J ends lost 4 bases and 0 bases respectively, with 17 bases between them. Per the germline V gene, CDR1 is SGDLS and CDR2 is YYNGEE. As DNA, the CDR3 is TGTGCCAGCAGCCCTTGGGGGGCTAGCGCAGCCAAAAACATTCAGTACTTC. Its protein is CASSPWGASAAKNIQYF.

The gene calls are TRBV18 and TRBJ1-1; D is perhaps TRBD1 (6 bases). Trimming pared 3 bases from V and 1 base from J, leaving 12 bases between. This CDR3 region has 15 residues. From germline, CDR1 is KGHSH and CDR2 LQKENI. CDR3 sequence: CASSPNREQNTEAFF. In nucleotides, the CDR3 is TGTGCCAGCTCACCGAACAGGGAACAGAACACTGAAGCTTTCTTT. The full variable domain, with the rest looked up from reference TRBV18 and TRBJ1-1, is NAGVMQNPRHLVRRRGQEARLRCSPMKGHSHVYWYRQLPEEGLKFMVYLQKENIIDESGMPKERFSAEFPKEGPSILRIQQVVRGDSAAYFCASSPNREQNTEAFFGQGTRLTVV.

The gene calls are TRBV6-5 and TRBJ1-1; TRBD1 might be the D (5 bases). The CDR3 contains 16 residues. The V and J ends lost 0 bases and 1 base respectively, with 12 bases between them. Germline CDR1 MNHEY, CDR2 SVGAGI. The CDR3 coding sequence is TGTGCCAGCAGTTACTCGAGTCTGGGGGGGAACACTGAAGCTTTCTTT. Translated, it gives CASSYSSLGGNTEAFF.

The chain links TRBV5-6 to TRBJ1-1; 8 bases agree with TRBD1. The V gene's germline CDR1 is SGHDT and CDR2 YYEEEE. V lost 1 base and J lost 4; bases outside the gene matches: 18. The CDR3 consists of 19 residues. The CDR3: CASSLIGQGPSPSRTEAFF. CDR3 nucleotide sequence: TGTGCCAGCAGCTTGATAGGACAGGGCCCATCTCCCAGCCGCACTGAAGCTTTCTTT.

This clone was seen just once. The CDR3 nucleotides read TGTGCCAGCAGTTTACAGGTACCCGGGGCCAACGTCCTGACTTTC. It codes for CASSLQVPGANVLTF. The chain recombines TRBV27 with TRBJ2-6; D is unclear. This CDR3 contains 15 residues. Germline V gene data show CDR1 as MNHEY and CDR2 as SMNVEV (reference sequence). V was cut by 2 bases and J by 4 bases, with 9 bases left in between.

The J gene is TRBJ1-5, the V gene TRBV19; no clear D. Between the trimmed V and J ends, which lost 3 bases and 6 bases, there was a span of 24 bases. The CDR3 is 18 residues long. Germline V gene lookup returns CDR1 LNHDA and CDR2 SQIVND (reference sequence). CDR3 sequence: CASSINVQVGIGGQPQHF. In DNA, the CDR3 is TGTGCCAGTAGTATTAATGTTCAGGTGGGCATAGGAGGTCAGCCCCAGCATTTT.

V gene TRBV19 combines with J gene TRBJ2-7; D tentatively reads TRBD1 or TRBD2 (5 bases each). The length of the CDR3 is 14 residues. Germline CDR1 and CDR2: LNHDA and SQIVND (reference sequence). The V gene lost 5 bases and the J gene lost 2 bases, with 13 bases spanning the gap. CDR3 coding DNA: TGTGCCAGTAGTCTGGGACGTTTCGCCTACGAGCAGTACTTC. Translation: CASSLGRFAYEQYF.

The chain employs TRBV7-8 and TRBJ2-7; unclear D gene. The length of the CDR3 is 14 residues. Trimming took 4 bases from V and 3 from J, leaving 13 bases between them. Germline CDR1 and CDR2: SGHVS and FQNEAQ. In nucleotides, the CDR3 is TGTGCCAGCAGCTCCCTGACTGGGGTCTACGAGCAGTACTTC. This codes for CASSSLTGVYEQYF.

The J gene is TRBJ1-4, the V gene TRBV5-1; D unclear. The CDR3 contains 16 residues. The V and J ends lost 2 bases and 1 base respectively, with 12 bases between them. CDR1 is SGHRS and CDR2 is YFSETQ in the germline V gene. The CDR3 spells CASSFDTTRTNEKLFF. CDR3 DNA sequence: TGCGCCAGCAGCTTCGACACGACGAGAACTAATGAAAAACTGTTTTTT.

The DNA for the CDR3 is TGTGCCATCAGACCGACAGGGGAGTCCCAAGAGACCCAGTACTTC. It yields the protein CAIRPTGESQETQYF. This sequence joins TRBV10-3 and TRBJ2-5; 8 nucleotides agree with TRBD1. The ends lost 6 bases at V and 1 base at J; junction bases unmatched: 7. Germline assignment: CDR1 ENHRY and CDR2 SYGVKD. The CDR3 loop spans 15 amino acids.

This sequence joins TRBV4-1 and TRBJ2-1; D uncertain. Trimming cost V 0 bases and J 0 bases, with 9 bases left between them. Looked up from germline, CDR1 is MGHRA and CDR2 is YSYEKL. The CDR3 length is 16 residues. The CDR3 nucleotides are TGCGCCAGCAGCCAAGATCTTGGTAGCTCCTACAATGAGCAGTTCTTC. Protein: CASSQDLGSSYNEQFF.

The CDR3 DNA reads as TGTGCCAGCAGTCCCGACAGGGCGGTCAATCAGCCCCAGCATTTT. It specifies CASSPDRAVNQPQHF. The chain uses TRBV28 and TRBJ1-5, with 7 bases matching TRBD1. V trimming: 5 bases; J trimming: 3 bases; junction bases outside the gene matches: 7. Germline values: CDR1 MDHEN, CDR2 SYDVKM. CDR3 length equals 15 residues.

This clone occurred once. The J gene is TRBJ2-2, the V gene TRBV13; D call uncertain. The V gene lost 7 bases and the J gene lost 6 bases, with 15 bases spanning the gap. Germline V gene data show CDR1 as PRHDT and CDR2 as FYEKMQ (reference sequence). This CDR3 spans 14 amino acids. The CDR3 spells CASKALGWAGELFF. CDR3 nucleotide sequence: TGTGCCAGCAAGGCCCTGGGGTGGGCCGGGGAGCTGTTTTTT.

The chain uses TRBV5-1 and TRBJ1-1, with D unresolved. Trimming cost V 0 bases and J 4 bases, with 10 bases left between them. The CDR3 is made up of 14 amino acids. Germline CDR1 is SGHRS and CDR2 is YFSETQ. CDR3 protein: CASSLGGYGTEAFF. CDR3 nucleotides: TGCGCCAGCAGCTTGGGGGGATACGGCACTGAAGCTTTCTTT.

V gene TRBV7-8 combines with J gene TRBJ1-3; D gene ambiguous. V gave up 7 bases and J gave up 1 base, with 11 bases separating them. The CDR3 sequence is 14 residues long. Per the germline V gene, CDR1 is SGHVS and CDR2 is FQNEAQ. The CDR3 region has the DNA TGTGCCAGCACCCTCACGGGTTCTGGAAACACCATATATTTT. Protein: CASTLTGSGNTIYF. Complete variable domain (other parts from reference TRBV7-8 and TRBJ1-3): GAGVSQSPRYKVAKRGQDVALRCDPISGHVSLFWYQQALGQGPEFLTYFQNEAQLDKSGLPSDRFFAERPEGSVSTLKIQRTQQEDSAVYLCASTLTGSGNTIYFGEGSWLTVV.

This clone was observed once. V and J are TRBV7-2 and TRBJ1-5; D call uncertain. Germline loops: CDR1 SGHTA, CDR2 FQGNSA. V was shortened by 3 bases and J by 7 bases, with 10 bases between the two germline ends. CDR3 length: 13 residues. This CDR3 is CASSLEFGQPQHF. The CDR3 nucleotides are TGTGCCAGCAGCTTGGAGTTCGGGCAGCCCCAGCATTTT.

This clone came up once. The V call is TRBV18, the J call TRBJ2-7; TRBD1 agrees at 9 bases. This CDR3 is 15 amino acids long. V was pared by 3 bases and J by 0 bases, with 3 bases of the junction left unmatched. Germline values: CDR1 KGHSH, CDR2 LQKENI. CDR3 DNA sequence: TGTGCCAGCTCACCCGGGACAGGGACCTCCTACGAGCAGTACTTC. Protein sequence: CASSPGTGTSYEQYF.